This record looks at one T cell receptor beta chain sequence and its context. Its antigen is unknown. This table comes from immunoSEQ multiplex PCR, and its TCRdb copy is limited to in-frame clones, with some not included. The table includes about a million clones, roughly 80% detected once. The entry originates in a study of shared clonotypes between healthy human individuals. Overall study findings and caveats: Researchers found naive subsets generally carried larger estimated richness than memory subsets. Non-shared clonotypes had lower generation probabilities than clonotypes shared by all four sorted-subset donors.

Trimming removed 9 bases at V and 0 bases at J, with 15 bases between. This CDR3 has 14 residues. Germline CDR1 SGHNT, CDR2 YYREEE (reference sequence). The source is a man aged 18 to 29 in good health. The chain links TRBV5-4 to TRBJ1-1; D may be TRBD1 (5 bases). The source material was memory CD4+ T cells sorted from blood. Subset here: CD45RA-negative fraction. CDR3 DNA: TGTGCCACTCTTCGATGGGGCATGAACACTGAAGCTTTCTTT. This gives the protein CATLRWGMNTEAFF.